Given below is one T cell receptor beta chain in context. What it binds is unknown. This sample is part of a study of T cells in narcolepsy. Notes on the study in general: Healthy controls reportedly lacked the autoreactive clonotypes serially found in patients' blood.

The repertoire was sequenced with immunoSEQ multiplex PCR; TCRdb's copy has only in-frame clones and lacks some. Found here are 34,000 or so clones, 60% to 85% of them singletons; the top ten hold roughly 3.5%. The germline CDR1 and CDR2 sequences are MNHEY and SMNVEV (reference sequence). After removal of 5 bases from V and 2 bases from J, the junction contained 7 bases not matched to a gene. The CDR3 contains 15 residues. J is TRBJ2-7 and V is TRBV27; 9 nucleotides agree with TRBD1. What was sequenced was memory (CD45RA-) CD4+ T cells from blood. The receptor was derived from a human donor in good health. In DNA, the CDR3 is TGTGCCAGCAGTCTAGGACAGGGGCTCGCCTACGAGCAGTACTTC. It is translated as CASSLGQGLAYEQYF.